Below, 29 T cell receptor beta chains from the same sample are listed, as sequenced in a study of cytomegalovirus exposure and HLA in healthy donors. The PCR contained 60 Vbeta and 13 Jbeta primers. Here immunoSEQ multiplex PCR was the method, and the copy in TCRdb shows in-frame clones only, minus some. The sample has about 110,000 clones; roughly 80% are singletons. The material sequenced was PBMCs. The receptor set was obtained from a woman in her forties in good health and CMV-seropositive.

The chain uses TRBV7-2 and TRBJ2-2; D is unclear. The CDR3 contains 14 residues. CDR1 SGHTA and CDR2 FQGNSA come from the germline V gene. Trimming stripped 2 bases from V and 7 bases from J, with 11 bases between. CDR3 nucleotide sequence: TGTGCCAGCAGCTTATCCGGGTACGACGGGGAGCTGTTTTTT. Amino acid sequence: CASSLSGYDGELFF.

This chain uses TRBV28 with TRBJ1-5; D ambiguous. CDR1 is MDHEN, CDR2 SYDVKM, per germline. The CDR3 is 16 residues long. The V end was cut by 1 base, the J end by 1 base, with 11 bases between. In nucleotides, the CDR3 is TGTGCCAGCAGTTTATTTGCGACGGGAAGCAATCAGCCCCAGCATTTT. Translating it yields CASSLFATGSNQPQHF.

This clone was seen once. The DNA of the CDR3 is TGCGCCAGCAGCCAAGATAGCCTCATGAACACTGAAGCTTTCTTT. It encodes CASSQDSLMNTEAFF. The chain combines TRBV4-3 with TRBJ1-1; D not certain. Per the germline V gene, CDR1 is LGHNA and CDR2 is YSLEER. V lost 0 bases and J lost 0, with 8 bases in between. This CDR3 spans 15 amino acids.

This chain connects TRBV11-2 to TRBJ2-1; 11 positions agree with TRBD2. The germline CDR1 and CDR2 sequences are SGHAT and FQNNGV. Unmatched junction bases numbered 3, after V lost 5 bases and J lost 3 bases. CDR3 length equals 15 residues. The CDR3 protein is CASSPGLADYNEQFF. CDR3 nucleotide sequence: TGTGCCAGCAGCCCGGGACTAGCGGACTACAATGAGCAGTTCTTC.

This rearrangement joins TRBV19 to TRBJ2-5; 10 bases are a match to TRBD1. This CDR3 region has 15 residues. Germline V CDR1 and CDR2: LNHDA, SQIVND (reference sequence). V lost 7 bases, J lost 3 bases, and 8 bases stayed unmatched. In DNA, the CDR3 is TGTGCCAGTACAAGGAGGGGGACAGGGGAAGAGACCCAGTACTTC. It yields the protein CASTRRGTGEETQYF. The whole variable domain, remainder taken from reference TRBV19 and TRBJ2-5, is DGGITQSPKYLFRKEGQNVTLSCEQNLNHDAMYWYRQDPGQGLRLIYYSQIVNDFQKGDIAEGYSVSREKKESFPLTVTSAQKNPTAFYLCASTRRGTGEETQYFGPGTRLLVL.

The V call is TRBV28, the J call TRBJ2-3, with unresolved D. The CDR3 is 14 amino acids. Deletions cut 3 bases from V and 2 bases from J, with 9 bases between. From germline, CDR1 is MDHEN and CDR2 SYDVKM. CDR3 residues: CASSFRALTDTQYF. The CDR3 DNA is TGTGCCAGCAGTTTTAGAGCCCTCACAGATACGCAGTATTTT.

The J gene is TRBJ1-2, the V gene TRBV7-9; D ambiguous. In germline, CDR1 is SEHNR, CDR2 FQNEAQ (reference sequence). Trimming pared 5 bases from V and 2 bases from J, leaving 9 bases between. The CDR3 consists of 13 residues. The CDR3 reads CASSRYINYGYTF. The CDR3 DNA reads TGTGCCAGCAGCCGTTACATCAACTATGGCTACACCTTC.

This rearrangement joins TRBV5-1 to TRBJ1-2, with TRBD1 identical over 10 bases. The V gene's germline CDR1 is SGHRS and CDR2 YFSETQ. V lost 7 bases, J lost 8 bases, and 14 bases stayed unmatched. The CDR3 covers 15 residues. CDR3 in DNA: TGCGCCAGCGGTCCGACCGGGACAGGGGAGGGAGGCTACACCTTC. Encoded protein: CASGPTGTGEGGYTF.

The gene calls are TRBV14 and TRBJ1-2; D gene ambiguous. V was cut by 1 base and J by 3 bases, with 15 bases left in between. Looked up from germline, CDR1 is SGHDN and CDR2 is FVKESK. This CDR3 comprises 16 residues. This chain's CDR3 is CASSQGVGVGDYGYTF. CDR3 coding DNA: TGTGCCAGCAGCCAAGGGGTCGGAGTCGGGGACTATGGCTACACCTTC.

The rearrangement uses TRBV7-6 and TRBJ1-2; 8 positions match TRBD1. J was trimmed by 3 bases and V by 3 bases; bases with no gene match: 6. The germline V gene has CDR1 SGHVS and CDR2 FNYEAQ. CDR3 size: 15 residues. CDR3 nucleotide sequence: TGTGCCAGCAGCTTGGGACAGGATACCGACTATGGCTACACCTTC. The encoded protein is CASSLGQDTDYGYTF.

V is TRBV27 and J is TRBJ1-2; D perhaps matches TRBD1 (5 bases). CDR3 length: 12 residues. Germline CDR1 is MNHEY and CDR2 is SMNVEV (reference sequence). Trimming shortened V by 2 bases and J by 14 bases, and 15 bases separated the two germline ends. This chain's CDR3 is CASSLRGSNQTF. The CDR3 region has the DNA TGTGCCAGCAGTTTAAGGGGCTCGAACCAAACCTTC.

The chain recombines TRBV5-1 with TRBJ1-1, with unresolved D. This CDR3 region has 15 residues. Germline V lookup: CDR1 SGHRS, CDR2 YFSETQ. Trimming took 0 bases from V and 1 from J, leaving 10 bases between them. The CDR3 nucleotides are TGCGCCAGCAGCTTGGCCCCAGAAAAGAACACTGAAGCTTTCTTT. Translating it yields CASSLAPEKNTEAFF.

V is TRBV4-3 and J is TRBJ2-7; 7 bases are shared with TRBD1. This CDR3 is built from 14 residues. From germline, CDR1 is LGHNA and CDR2 YSLEER. After removal of 4 bases from V and 5 bases from J, the junction contained 8 bases not matched to a gene. CDR3 protein: CASSRNRDSHEQYF. CDR3 sequence (DNA): TGCGCCAGCAGCCGGAACCGGGACAGTCACGAGCAGTACTTC.

This clone was seen more than once but under ten times. This chain uses TRBV2 with TRBJ2-5, with 8 bases identical to TRBD1. The V segment lost 5 bases and the J segment 1 base; nucleotides outside the gene matches: 3. The CDR3 runs to 14 residues. In germline, CDR1 is SNHLY, CDR2 FYNNEI. DNA for the CDR3: TGTGCCAGCAGTAGGGACAGGAGCCAAGAGACCCAGTACTTC. This translates into CASSRDRSQETQYF.

This clone was seen only once. The chain uses TRBV7-9 and TRBJ2-7; a possible D gene is TRBD2 (7 bases). The CDR3 runs 14 residues. CDR1 is SEHNR and CDR2 is FQNEAQ in the germline V gene (reference sequence). Trimming pared 5 bases from V and 1 base from J, leaving 12 bases between. The CDR3 loop reads CASSPKGGSYEQYF. The DNA for the CDR3 is TGTGCCAGCAGCCCAAAGGGGGGGTCCTACGAGCAGTACTTC.

CDR3 nucleotide sequence: TGCGCCAGCAGCCTCGGGACTCGCACAGATACGCAGTATTTT. It is translated as CASSLGTRTDTQYF. The chain combines TRBV5-1 with TRBJ2-3, with D maybe TRBD2 (6 bases). The CDR3 has 14 residues. V was pared by 4 bases and J by 1 base, with 10 bases between. CDR1 is SGHRS, CDR2 YFSETQ, per germline.

The V and J genes are TRBV12-5 and TRBJ2-7; TRBD1 matches at 10 bases. With 2 bases clipped from V and 1 base from J, the junction kept 5 bases outside the gene matches. This CDR3 region has 16 residues. Germline V CDR1 and CDR2: LGHNT, FRNRAP. The CDR3 nucleotides read TGTGCTAGTGGTTTGAGGGGACAGGGGAGATCCTACGAGCAGTACTTC. It encodes CASGLRGQGRSYEQYF.

Comments on this clone: At one of its ends the junction is not consistent with the germline gene, which may arise from a read error. The chain links TRBV7-9 to TRBJ2-7; the D gene is possibly TRBD2 (6 bases). CDR3 length: 17 residues. Germline loops: CDR1 SEHNR, CDR2 FQNEAQ (reference sequence). Written as DNA, the CDR3 is TGTTCCAGCAGCACACCCCCCGGGACTGGAAGCTCCTACGAGCAGTACTTC. It codes for CSSSTPPGTGSSYEQYF.

The chain links TRBV19 to TRBJ2-5; TRBD1 matches 9 bases. The J call is in doubt because the DNA end fits TRBJ2-7 better. This CDR3 has 15 amino acids. From germline, CDR1 is LNHDA and CDR2 SQIVND (reference sequence). CDR3 nucleotides: TGTGCCAGTAGTATCGCGGACAGGGGCTCCTACGAGCAGTACTTC. Translated: CASSIADRGSYEQYF.

A single count supports this clone. V and J are TRBV2 and TRBJ2-1; maybe TRBD1 (6 bases). V dropped 3 bases and J dropped 4 bases, with 7 bases sitting between them. The CDR3 contains 13 residues. Germline loops: CDR1 SNHLY, CDR2 FYNNEI. The CDR3 nucleotides read TGTGCCAGCAGTGACAGGGGATACAATGAGCAGTTCTTC. Translation: CASSDRGYNEQFF.

The gene calls are TRBV18 and TRBJ1-4; no reliable D call. V dropped 5 bases and J dropped 2 bases, with 12 bases sitting between them. This CDR3 has 15 residues. In germline, CDR1 is KGHSH, CDR2 LQKENI. As DNA, the CDR3 is TGTGCCAGCTCATTATACAGCGGGACTAATGAAAAACTGTTTTTT. Its translation: CASSLYSGTNEKLFF.

The chain recombines TRBV29-1 with TRBJ2-3; TRBD1 matches 9 bases. Germline lookup yields CDR1 SQVTM and CDR2 ANQGSEA. The CDR3 has 13 residues. V lost 6 bases to trimming and J lost 5 bases; unmatched junction nucleotides: 6. The CDR3 here is CSVTGGGKDTQYF. CDR3 in DNA: TGCAGCGTGACAGGGGGTGGTAAAGATACGCAGTATTTT.

The CDR3 DNA sequence: TGCGCCAGCAGCCCAGGGCCGGGGGAGCCCCAGCATTTT. This gives the protein CASSPGPGEPQHF. J is TRBJ1-5 and V is TRBV5-1; the D gene is possibly TRBD1 (5 bases). The ends were cut back, 4 bases at V and 8 bases at J, with 13 bases in the middle. Per the germline V gene, CDR1 is SGHRS and CDR2 is YFSETQ. CDR3 size: 13 residues.

The chain recombines TRBV7-2 with TRBJ2-7; 10 bases are a match to TRBD1. CDR1 and CDR2 from the germline V gene are SGHTA and FQGNSA. This CDR3 region has 17 residues. V shed 2 bases and J 3 bases; nucleotides not matched to a gene: 10. The CDR3 here is CASSLRPYRDRGYEQYF. Written as DNA, the CDR3 is TGTGCCAGCAGCTTACGTCCTTACCGGGACAGGGGCTACGAGCAGTACTTC.

The chain has TRBV9 and TRBJ2-3, with TRBD2 identical over 14 bases. From germline, CDR1 is SGDLS and CDR2 YYNGEE. With V trimmed by 3 bases and J by 5 bases, 5 bases remained unmatched. The CDR3 spans 16 residues. The CDR3: CASSAQGLAGVDTQYF. The CDR3 bases are TGTGCCAGCAGCGCCCAGGGACTAGCGGGAGTAGATACGCAGTATTTT. Full variable domain (rest looked up from reference TRBV9 and TRBJ2-3): DSGVTQTPKHLITATGQRVTLRCSPRSGDLSVYWYQQSLDQGLQFLIQYYNGEERAKGNILERFSAQQFPDLHSELNLSSLELGDSALYFCASSAQGLAGVDTQYFGPGTRLTVL.

This chain connects TRBV7-6 to TRBJ2-5; D may be TRBD2 (7 bases). The J call may be incorrect, as the DNA end agrees better with TRBJ2-7. Germline CDR1 reads SGHVS; CDR2 reads FNYEAQ. The CDR3 runs to 14 residues. The CDR3 loop reads CASSLVRGGYEQYF. CDR3 bases: TGTGCCAGCAGCTTAGTAAGGGGGGGCTACGAGCAGTACTTC.

The J gene is TRBJ1-2, the V gene TRBV6-1; D ambiguous. V was clipped by 2 bases and J by 8 bases, with 15 bases between them. The germline V gene has CDR1 MNHNS and CDR2 SASEGT. The CDR3 loop spans 14 amino acids. CDR3 in amino acids: CASSEHDMTKGYTF. The DNA for the CDR3 is TGTGCCAGCAGTGAACACGACATGACCAAAGGCTACACCTTC.

V and J are TRBV11-2 and TRBJ2-4, with D possibly TRBD2 on 6 matching bases. V shed 0 bases and J shed 2 bases, with 11 bases lying between them. CDR3 length: 16 residues. Germline CDR1 and CDR2: SGHAT and FQNNGV. The CDR3 nucleotides are TGTGCCAGCAGCTTAGATTTGGGGGGATCCAAAAACATTCAGTACTTC. The encoded protein is CASSLDLGGSKNIQYF.

This chain uses TRBV7-2 with TRBJ2-7, with D tentatively TRBD1 (6 bases). The V and J ends lost 2 bases and 5 bases respectively, with 16 bases between them. Germline CDR1 is SGHTA and CDR2 is FQGNSA. The CDR3 runs to 15 residues. CDR3 residues: CASSLRGYSSNEQYF. CDR3 sequence (DNA): TGTGCCAGCAGCTTAAGGGGGTATTCTAGCAACGAGCAGTACTTC.